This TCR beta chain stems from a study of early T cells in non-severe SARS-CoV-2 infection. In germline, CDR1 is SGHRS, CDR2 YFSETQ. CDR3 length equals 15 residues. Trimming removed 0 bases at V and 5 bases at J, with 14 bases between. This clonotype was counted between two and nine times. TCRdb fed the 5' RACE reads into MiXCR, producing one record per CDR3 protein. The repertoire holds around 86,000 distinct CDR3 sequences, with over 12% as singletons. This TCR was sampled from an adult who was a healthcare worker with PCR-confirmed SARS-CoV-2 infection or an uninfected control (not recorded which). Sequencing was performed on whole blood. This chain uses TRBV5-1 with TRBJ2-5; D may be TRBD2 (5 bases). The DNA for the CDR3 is TGCGCCAGCAGCTTGGATCCTAGCTCGACGGAGACCCAGTACTTC. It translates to CASSLDPSSTETQYF.